This entry concerns a single TCR beta chain. Its antigen is not identified. This sample is part of a study of T cell responses to AZD1222 COVID-19 vaccine. Overall study findings and caveats: Spike as a whole was targeted by vaccine-associated CD4 TCRs, dominant at 160-218 and 743-854. White British donors predominated, females outnumbered males, and clonal diversity was possibly underestimated. None of the repertoires were sampled until the peak T cell response had passed.

The CDR3 sequence is 15 residues long. Looked up from germline, CDR1 is SNHLY and CDR2 is FYNNEI. The V gene end was trimmed by 8 bases and the J gene end by 6 bases; junction bases not matched to a gene: 15. Sequencing used immunoSEQ multiplex PCR; TCRdb keeps in-frame clones, though not all of them. The sample includes 150,000 to 200,000 clones, around 94% of them seen just once. V and J are TRBV2 and TRBJ1-2; 7 nucleotides align to TRBD1. The source was peripheral blood, collected 28 days after the second AZD1222 dose. The clonotype originates from an adult who received the AZD1222 COVID-19 vaccine. The CDR3 nucleotides read TGTGCCAGCGTAGGACAGGCCGCCGAGACGAATGGCTACACCTTC. Translation: CASVGQAAETNGYTF.